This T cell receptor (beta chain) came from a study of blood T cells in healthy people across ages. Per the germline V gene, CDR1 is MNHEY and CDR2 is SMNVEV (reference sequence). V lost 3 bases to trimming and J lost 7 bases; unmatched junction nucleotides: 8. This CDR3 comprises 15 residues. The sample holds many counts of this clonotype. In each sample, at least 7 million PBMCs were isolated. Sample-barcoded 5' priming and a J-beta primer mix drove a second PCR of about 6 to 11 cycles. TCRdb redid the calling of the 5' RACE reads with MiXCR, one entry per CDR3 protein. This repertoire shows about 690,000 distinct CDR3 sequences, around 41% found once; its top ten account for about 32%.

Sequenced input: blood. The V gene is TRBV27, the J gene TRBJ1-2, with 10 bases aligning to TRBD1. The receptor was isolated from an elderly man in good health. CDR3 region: CASSFSGTGAIGYTF. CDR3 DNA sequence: TGTGCCAGCAGTTTCTCCGGGACAGGGGCGATTGGCTACACCTTC.